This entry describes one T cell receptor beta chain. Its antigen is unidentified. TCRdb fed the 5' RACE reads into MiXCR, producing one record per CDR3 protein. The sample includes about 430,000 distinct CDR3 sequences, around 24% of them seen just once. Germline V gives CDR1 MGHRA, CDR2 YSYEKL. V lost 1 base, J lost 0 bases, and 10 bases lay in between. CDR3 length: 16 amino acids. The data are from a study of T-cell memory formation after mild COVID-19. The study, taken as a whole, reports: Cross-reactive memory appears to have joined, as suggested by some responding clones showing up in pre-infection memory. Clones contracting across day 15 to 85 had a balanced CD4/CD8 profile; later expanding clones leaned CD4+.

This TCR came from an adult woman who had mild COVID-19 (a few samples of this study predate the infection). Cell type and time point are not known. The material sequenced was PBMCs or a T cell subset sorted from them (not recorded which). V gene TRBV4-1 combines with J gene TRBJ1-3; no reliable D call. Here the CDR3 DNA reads TGCGCCAGCAGCCAAGTTGCCAGGTTCTCTGGAAACACCATATATTTT. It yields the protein CASSQVARFSGNTIYF.